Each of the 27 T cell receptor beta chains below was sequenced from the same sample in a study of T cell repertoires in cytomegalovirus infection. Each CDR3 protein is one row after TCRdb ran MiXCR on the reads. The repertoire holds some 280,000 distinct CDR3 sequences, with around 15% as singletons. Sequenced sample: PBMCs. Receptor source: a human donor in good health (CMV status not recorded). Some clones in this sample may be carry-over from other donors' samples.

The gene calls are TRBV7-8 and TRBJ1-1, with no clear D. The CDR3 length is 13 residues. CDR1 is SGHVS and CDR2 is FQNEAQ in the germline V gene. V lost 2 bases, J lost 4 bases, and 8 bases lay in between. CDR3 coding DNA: TGTGCCAGCAGCTTAACGTGGTCCACTGAAGCTTTCTTT. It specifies CASSLTWSTEAFF.

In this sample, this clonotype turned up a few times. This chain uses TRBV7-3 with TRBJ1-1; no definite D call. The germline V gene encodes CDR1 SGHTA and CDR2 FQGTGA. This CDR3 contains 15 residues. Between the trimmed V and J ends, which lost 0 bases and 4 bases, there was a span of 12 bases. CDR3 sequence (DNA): TGTGCCAGCAGCTTAACGATGAAAGGGCCCACTGAAGCTTTCTTT. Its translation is CASSLTMKGPTEAFF. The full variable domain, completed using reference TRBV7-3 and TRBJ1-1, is GAGVSQTPSNKVTEKGKYVELRCDPISGHTALYWYRQSLGQGPEFLIYFQGTGAADDSGLPNDRFFAVRPEGSVSTLKIQRTERGDSAVYLCASSLTMKGPTEAFFGQGTRLTVV.

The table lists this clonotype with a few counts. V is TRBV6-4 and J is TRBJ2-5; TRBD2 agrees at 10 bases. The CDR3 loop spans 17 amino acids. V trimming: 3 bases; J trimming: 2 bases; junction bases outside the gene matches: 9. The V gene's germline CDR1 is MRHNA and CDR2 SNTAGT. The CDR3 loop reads CASSEGLAVPFQETQYF. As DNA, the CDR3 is TGTGCCAGCAGTGAAGGACTAGCGGTTCCTTTTCAAGAGACCCAGTACTTC.

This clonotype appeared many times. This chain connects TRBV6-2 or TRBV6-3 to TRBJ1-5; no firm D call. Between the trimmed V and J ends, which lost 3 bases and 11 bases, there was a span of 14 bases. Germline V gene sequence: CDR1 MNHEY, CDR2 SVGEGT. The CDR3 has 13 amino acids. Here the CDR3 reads CASSYLGRAAQHF. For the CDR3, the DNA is TGTGCCAGCAGTTATCTGGGTCGCGCGGCCCAGCATTTT.

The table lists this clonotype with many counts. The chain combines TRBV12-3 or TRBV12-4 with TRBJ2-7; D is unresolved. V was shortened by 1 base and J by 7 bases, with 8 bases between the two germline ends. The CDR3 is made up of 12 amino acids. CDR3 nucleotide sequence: TGTGCCAGCAGTTTAGTTACCGGGGAGCAGTACTTC. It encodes CASSLVTGEQYF.

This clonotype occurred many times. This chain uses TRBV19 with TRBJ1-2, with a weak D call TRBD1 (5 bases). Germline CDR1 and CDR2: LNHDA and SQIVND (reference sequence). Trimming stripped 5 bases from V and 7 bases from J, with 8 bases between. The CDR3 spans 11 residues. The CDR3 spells CASSWGLGYTF. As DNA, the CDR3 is TGTGCCAGTAGTTGGGGACTTGGCTACACCTTC.

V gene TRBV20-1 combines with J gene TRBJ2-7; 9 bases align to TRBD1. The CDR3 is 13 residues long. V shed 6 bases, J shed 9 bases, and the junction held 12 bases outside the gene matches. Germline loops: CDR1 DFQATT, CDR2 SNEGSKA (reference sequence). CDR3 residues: CSATDRGRTRQYF. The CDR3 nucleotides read TGCAGTGCCACGGACAGGGGACGAACCAGGCAGTACTTC.

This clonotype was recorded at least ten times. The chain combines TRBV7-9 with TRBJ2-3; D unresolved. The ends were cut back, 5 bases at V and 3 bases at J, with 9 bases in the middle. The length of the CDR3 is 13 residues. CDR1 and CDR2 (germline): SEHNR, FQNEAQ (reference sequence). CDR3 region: CASSTGMTDTQYF. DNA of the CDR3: TGTGCCAGCAGCACCGGAATGACAGATACGCAGTATTTT.

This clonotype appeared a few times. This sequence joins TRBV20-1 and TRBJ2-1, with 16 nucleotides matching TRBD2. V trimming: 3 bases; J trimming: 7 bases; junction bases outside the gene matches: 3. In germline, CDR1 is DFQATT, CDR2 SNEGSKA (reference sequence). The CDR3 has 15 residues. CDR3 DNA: TGCAGTGCTAGGCCGGGACTAGCGGGAGGGAATGAGCAGTTCTTC. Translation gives CSARPGLAGGNEQFF.

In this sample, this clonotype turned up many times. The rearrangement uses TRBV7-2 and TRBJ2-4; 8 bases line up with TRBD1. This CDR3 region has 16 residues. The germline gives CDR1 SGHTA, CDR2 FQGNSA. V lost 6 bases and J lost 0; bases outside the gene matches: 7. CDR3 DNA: TGTGCCAGCAGACCTACAGGGGGTATAGCCAAAAACATTCAGTACTTC. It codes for CASRPTGGIAKNIQYF.

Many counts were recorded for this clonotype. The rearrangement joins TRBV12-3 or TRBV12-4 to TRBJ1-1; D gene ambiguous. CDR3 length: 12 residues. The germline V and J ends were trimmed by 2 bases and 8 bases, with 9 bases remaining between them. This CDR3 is CASSLRAEEAFF. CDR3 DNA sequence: TGTGCCAGCAGTTTAAGGGCCGAGGAAGCTTTCTTT.

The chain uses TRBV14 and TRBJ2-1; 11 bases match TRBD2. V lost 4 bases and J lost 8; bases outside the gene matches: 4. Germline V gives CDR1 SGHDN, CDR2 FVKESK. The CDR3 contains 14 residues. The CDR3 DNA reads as TGTGCCAGCAGCCCTCTAGCGGGGGGCTATGAGCAGTTCTTC. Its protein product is CASSPLAGGYEQFF.

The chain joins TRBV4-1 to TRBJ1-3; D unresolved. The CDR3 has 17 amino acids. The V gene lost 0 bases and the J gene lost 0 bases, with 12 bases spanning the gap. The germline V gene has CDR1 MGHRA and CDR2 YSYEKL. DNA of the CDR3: TGCGCCAGCAGCCAAGACGGAGACTCCAGCTCTGGAAACACCATATATTTT. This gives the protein CASSQDGDSSSGNTIYF.

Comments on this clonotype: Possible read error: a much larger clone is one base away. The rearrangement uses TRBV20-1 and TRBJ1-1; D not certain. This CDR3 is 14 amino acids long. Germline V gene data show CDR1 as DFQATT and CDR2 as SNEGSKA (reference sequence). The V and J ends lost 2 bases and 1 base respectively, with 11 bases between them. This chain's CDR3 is CSARPHAGNTEAFF. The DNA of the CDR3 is TGCAGTGCTAGACCTCACGCCGGGAACACTGAAGCTTTCTTT.

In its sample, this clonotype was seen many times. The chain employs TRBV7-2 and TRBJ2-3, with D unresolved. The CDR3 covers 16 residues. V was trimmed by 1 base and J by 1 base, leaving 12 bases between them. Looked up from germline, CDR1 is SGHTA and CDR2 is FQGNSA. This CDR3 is CASSLGAFTGTDTQYF. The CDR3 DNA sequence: TGTGCCAGCAGCTTAGGTGCCTTTACTGGCACAGATACGCAGTATTTT.

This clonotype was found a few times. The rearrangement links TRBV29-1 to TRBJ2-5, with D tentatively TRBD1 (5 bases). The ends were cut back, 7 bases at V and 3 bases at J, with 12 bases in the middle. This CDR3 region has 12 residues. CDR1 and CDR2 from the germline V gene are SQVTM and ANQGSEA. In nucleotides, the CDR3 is TGCAGCGGGGTAATAGGGGAAGAGACCCAGTACTTC. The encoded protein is CSGVIGEETQYF.

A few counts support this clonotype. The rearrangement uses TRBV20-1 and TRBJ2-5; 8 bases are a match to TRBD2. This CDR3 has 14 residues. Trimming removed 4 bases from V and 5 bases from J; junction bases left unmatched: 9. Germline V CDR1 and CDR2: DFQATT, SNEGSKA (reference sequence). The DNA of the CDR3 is TGCAGTGCTATACCGGGGGGGGCGGGTGAGACCCAGTACTTC. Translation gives CSAIPGGAGETQYF.

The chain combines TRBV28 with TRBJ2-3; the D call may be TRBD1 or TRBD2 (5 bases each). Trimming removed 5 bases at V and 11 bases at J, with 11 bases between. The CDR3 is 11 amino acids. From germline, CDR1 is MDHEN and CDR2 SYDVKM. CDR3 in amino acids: CASSKWDEQYF. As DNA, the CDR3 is TGTGCCAGCAGTAAATGGGACGAGCAGTATTTT.

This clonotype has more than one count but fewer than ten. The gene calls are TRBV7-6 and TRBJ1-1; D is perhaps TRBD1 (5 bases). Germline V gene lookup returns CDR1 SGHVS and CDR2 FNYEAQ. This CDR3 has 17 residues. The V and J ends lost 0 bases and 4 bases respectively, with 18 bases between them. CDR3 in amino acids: CASSLALSDRGATEAFF. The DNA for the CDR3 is TGTGCCAGCAGCTTAGCGCTATCCGACCGCGGGGCCACTGAAGCTTTCTTT.

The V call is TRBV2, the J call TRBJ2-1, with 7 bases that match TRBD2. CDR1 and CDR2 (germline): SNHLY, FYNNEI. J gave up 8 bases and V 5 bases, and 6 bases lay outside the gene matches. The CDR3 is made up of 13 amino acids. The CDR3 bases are TGTGCCAGCAGTTGGACTAGTTTCGATGAGCAGTTCTTC. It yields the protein CASSWTSFDEQFF.

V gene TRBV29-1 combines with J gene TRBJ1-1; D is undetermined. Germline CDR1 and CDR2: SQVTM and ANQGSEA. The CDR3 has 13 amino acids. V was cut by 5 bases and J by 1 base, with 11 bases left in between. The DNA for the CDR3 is TGCAGCGTTTGGATGGTGAAGAACACTGAAGCTTTCTTT. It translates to CSVWMVKNTEAFF.

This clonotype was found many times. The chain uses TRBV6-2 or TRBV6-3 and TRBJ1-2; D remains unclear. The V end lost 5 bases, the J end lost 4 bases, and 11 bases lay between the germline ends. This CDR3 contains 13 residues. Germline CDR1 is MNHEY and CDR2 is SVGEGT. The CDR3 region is CASSRDGSYGYTF. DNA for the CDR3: TGTGCCAGCAGTCGCGACGGCAGCTATGGCTACACCTTC.

CDR3 protein: CASNPGRAGEAFF. CDR3 bases: TGTGCCAGCAACCCTGGGAGGGCTGGTGAAGCTTTCTTT. The chain couples TRBV6-1 to TRBJ1-1; D is ambiguous. The CDR3 sequence is 13 residues long. Germline lookup yields CDR1 MNHNS and CDR2 SASEGT. Trimming took off 7 bases at V and 7 bases at J, with 16 bases between the two ends.

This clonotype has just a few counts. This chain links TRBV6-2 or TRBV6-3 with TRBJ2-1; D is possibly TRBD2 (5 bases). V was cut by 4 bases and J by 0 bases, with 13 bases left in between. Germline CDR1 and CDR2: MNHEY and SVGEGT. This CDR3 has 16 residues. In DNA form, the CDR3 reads TGTGCCAGCAGTTTAATGTTAGCGCACTCCTACAATGAGCAGTTCTTC. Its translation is CASSLMLAHSYNEQFF.

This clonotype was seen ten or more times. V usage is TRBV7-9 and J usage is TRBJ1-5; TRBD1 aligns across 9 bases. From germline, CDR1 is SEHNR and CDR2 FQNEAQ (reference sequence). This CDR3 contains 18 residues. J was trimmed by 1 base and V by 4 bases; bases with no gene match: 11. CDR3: CASSSPRTGVGSNQPQHF. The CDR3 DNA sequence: TGTGCCAGCAGCTCCCCTAGGACAGGGGTCGGCAGCAATCAGCCCCAGCATTTT.

CDR3 sequence (DNA): TGTGCCAGCACATCCAGGGGGACAGGGGGCTCTGGAAACACCATATATTTT. This encodes CASTSRGTGGSGNTIYF. The chain recombines TRBV12-3 or TRBV12-4 with TRBJ1-3; 11 nucleotides agree with TRBD1. The CDR3 spans 17 residues. Trimming cost V 7 bases and J 0 bases; bases outside gene matches: 8.

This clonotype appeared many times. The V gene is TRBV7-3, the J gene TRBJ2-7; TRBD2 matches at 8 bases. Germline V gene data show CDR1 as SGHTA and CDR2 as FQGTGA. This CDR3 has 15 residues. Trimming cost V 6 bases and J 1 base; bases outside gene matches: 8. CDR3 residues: CASSPLAGSSYEQYF. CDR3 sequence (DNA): TGTGCCAGCAGTCCTCTAGCGGGTTCTTCCTACGAGCAGTACTTC. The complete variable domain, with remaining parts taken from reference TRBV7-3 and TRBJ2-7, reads GAGVSQTPSNKVTEKGKYVELRCDPISGHTALYWYRQSLGQGPEFLIYFQGTGAADDSGLPNDRFFAVRPEGSVSTLKIQRTERGDSAVYLCASSPLAGSSYEQYFGPGTRLTVT.